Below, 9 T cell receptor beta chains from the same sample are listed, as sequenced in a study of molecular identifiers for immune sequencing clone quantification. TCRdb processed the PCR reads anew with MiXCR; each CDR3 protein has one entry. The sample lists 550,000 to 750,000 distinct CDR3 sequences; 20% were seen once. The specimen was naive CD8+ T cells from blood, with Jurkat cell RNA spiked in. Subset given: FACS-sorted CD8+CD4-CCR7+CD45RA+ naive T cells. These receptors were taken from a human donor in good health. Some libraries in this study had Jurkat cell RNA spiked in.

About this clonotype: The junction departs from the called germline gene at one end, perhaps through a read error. The CDR3 coding sequence is TGTGCCAGCAGTTACACAGAAATGGGGTACGACTATGGCTGCACCTTC. The encoded protein is CASSYTEMGYDYGCTF. This sequence joins TRBV6-5 and TRBJ1-2; no clear D gene. From germline, CDR1 is MNHEY and CDR2 SVGAGI. The CDR3 loop spans 16 amino acids.

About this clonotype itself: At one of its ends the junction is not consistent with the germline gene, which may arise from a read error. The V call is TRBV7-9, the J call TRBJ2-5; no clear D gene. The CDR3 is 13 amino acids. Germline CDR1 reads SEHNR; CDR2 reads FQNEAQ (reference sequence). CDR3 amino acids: CASSLENQETQHF. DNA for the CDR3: TGTGCCAGCAGCTTAGAAAACCAAGAGACCCAGCACTTC.

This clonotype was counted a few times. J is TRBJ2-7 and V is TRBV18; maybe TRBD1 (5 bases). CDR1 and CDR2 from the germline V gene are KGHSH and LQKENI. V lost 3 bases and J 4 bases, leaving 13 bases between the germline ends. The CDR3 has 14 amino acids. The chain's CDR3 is CASSPTGRVYEQYF. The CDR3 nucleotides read TGTGCCAGCTCACCCACAGGTAGGGTATACGAGCAGTACTTC.

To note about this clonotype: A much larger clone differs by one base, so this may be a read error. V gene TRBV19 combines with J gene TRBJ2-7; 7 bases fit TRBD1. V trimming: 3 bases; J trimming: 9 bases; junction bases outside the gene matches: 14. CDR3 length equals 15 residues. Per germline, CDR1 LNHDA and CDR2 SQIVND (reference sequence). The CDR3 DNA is TGTGCCAGTAGTATCGGGACAGCAGCATCTATCGTGCAGTACTTC. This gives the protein CASSIGTAASIVQYF.

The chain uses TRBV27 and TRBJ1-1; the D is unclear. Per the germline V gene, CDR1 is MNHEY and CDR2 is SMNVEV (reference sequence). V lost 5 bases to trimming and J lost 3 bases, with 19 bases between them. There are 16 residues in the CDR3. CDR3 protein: CASSPAALHGDTEAFF. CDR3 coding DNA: TGTGCCAGCAGTCCCGCAGCCCTTCATGGGGACACTGAAGCTTTCTTT.

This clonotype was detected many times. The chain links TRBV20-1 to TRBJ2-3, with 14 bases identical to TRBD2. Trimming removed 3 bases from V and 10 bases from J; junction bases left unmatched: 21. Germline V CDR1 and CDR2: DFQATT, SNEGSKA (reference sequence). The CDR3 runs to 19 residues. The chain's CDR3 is CSARDGGKPGLAGAQAQYF. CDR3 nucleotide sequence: TGCAGTGCTAGGGACGGGGGGAAACCGGGACTAGCGGGGGCTCAGGCGCAGTATTTT.

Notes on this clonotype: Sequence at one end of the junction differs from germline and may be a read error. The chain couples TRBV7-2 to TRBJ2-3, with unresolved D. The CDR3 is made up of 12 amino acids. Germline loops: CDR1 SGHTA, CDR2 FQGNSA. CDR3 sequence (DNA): TGTGCCGGCAGCCGTAACACAGATACGCAGTATTTT. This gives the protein CAGSRNTDTQYF.

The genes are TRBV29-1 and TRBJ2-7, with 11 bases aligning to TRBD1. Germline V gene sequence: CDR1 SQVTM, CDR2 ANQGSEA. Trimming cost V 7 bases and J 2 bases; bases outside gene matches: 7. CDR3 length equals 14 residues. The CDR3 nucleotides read TGCAGCGCCGAGGGGGACAGGGGGACCTACGAGCAGTACTTC. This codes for CSAEGDRGTYEQYF.

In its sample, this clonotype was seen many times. The CDR3 nucleotides read TGTGCCAGCAGTGAAAGTCTAGTTGGCACTGAAGCTTTCTTT. Its protein product is CASSESLVGTEAFF. The V call is TRBV6-1, the J call TRBJ1-1, with no clear D. The V and J ends lost 2 bases and 4 bases respectively, with 11 bases between them. The CDR3 is made up of 14 amino acids. CDR1 MNHNS and CDR2 SASEGT come from the germline V gene.